This record covers a single T cell receptor beta chain. This specimen comes from a study of cytomegalovirus exposure and HLA in healthy donors. This CDR3 spans 13 amino acids. V lost 3 bases, J lost 5 bases, and 10 bases lay in between. Germline assignment: CDR1 SGHTA and CDR2 FQGNSA. Primers included in the PCR were 60 Vbeta and 13 Jbeta primers. Only in-frame clones appear in the TCRdb table, and some are missing; sequencing was by immunoSEQ multiplex PCR. This table holds 200,000 to 250,000 clones, about four fifths found once. Material: PBMCs. This sequence originates from a woman aged 45-65 years in good health and CMV-seropositive. This rearrangement joins TRBV7-2 to TRBJ1-1; D remains unclear. This chain's CDR3 is CASSFRTETEAFF. In nucleotides, the CDR3 is TGTGCCAGCAGCTTCAGGACTGAGACTGAAGCTTTCTTT.